A selection of T cell receptor beta chains follows, all from one sample in a study of blood T cell repertoires in COVID-19. This table comes from immunoSEQ multiplex PCR, and its TCRdb copy is limited to in-frame clones, with some not included. The sample yields approximately 350,000 clones, around 83% seen once. Sequenced material: PBMCs or T cells enriched from blood (not recorded which). The source is a woman between 50 and 59 years old who had recovered from COVID-19. Both conserved end residues are part of each CDR3. A D gene is named only where the DNA matches it firmly. Clone sizes are given selectively: once, few, many, or a class where the clone is expanded.

>TRBJ1-2|TRBV7-9|-|-
CASSSGSFYGYTF
TGTGCCAGCAGCTCAGGTTCCTTTTATGGCTACACCTTC
>TRBJ1-2|TRBV3-1/TRBV3-2|-|-
CATSQGGGYTF
TGTGCCACCTCACAGGGTGGTGGCTACACCTTC
>TRBJ2-1|TRBV27|TRBD1|-
CASSPRVPGQGSSYNEQFF
TGTGCCAGCAGTCCCCGGGTCCCGGGACAGGGAAGCTCCTACAATGAGCAGTTCTTC
>TRBJ1-2|TRBV30|-|-
CAWSGQVGARIGEGYTF
TGTGCCTGGAGTGGACAGGTCGGTGCTCGTATCGGAGAGGGCTACACCTTC
>TRBJ1-1|TRBV27|-|-
CASARTEKNTEAFF
TGTGCCAGCGCCCGGACAGAGAAGAACACTGAAGCTTTCTTT
>TRBJ1-2|TRBV5-1|TRBD1|-
CASSPTGFGGCTF
TGCGCCAGCAGCCCGACAGGGTTTGGTGGTTGCACCTTC
>TRBJ2-5|TRBV5-1|-|-
CASTPGANGETQYF
TGCGCCAGCACCCCAGGGGCAAATGGAGAGACCCAGTACTTC
>TRBJ1-4|TRBV6-2/TRBV6-3|-|-
CASSYSVQGMNPTNEKLFF
TGTGCCAGCAGTTACTCCGTTCAGGGAATGAACCCAACTAATGAAAAACTGTTTTTT
>TRBJ1-2|TRBV4-2|TRBD1|-
CASSLNLVTGVGYGYTF
TGTGCCAGCAGCCTCAACCTAGTGACAGGGGTAGGATATGGCTACACCTTC
>TRBJ1-1|TRBV12-3/TRBV12-4|-|few
CASSRGNTEAFF
TGTGCCAGCAGCAGGGGAAACACTGAAGCTTTCTTT
>TRBJ2-1|TRBV18|-|-
CASSSLLGGNEQFF
TGTGCCAGCTCAAGTTTACTAGGCGGCAATGAGCAGTTCTTC
>TRBJ1-3|TRBV30|-|-
CAWSDQPGHRTIYF
TGTGCCTGGAGCGACCAACCGGGACATCGTACCATATATTTT
>TRBJ2-1|TRBV18|-|once
CASSPQREAAQFF
TGTGCCAGCTCACCACAGAGGGAGGCAGCGCAGTTCTTC
>TRBJ2-7|TRBV2|TRBD2|-
CASNGGRASYEQYF
TGTGCCAGCAACGGCGGGAGGGCCTCCTACGAGCAGTACTTC
>TRBJ1-1|TRBV5-1|TRBD1|few
CASMGQPNTEAFF
TGCGCCAGTATGGGACAGCCGAACACTGAAGCTTTCTTT
>TRBJ2-4|TRBV18|TRBD2|-
CASSPLGGLNIQYF
TGTGCCAGCTCACCATTGGGGGGGTTAAACATTCAGTACTTC
>TRBJ1-6|TRBV2|TRBD1|-
CASSEWQGVGNSPLHF
TGTGCCAGCAGTGAATGGCAGGGGGTGGGTAATTCACCCCTCCACTTT
>TRBJ2-1|TRBV5-1|-|-
CASSGLTEKNEQFF
TGCGCCAGCAGCGGCCTCACAGAGAAGAATGAGCAGTTCTTC
>TRBJ2-5|TRBV19|-|-
CASTGGTEITQYF
TGTGCCAGTACCGGCGGGACGGAAATAACCCAGTACTTC
>TRBJ2-3|TRBV24-1|-|-
CATSRPGRDTQYF
TGTGCCACCAGTAGACCGGGGAGAGATACGCAGTATTTT
>TRBJ2-3|TRBV5-1|TRBD1|-
CASSLGQGATDTQYF
TGCGCCAGCAGCTTGGGACAGGGAGCAACAGATACGCAGTATTTT